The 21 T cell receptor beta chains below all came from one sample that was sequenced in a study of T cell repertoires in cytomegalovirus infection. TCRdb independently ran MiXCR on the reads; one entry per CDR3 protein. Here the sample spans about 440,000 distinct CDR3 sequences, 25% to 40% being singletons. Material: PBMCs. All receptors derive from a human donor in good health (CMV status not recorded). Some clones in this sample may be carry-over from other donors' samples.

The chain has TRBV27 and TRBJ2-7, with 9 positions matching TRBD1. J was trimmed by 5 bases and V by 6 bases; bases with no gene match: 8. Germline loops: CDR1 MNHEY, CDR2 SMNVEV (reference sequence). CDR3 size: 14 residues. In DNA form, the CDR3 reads TGTGCCAGCAGAACCTGGGACAGGGTAGACGAGCAGTACTTC. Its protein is CASRTWDRVDEQYF.

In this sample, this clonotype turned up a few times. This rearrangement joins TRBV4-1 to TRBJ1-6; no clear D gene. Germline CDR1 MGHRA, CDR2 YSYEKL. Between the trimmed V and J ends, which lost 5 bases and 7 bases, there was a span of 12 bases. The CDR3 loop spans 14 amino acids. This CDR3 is CASSTGLGNSPLHF. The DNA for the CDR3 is TGCGCCAGCAGCACGGGCCTCGGGAATTCACCCCTCCACTTT.

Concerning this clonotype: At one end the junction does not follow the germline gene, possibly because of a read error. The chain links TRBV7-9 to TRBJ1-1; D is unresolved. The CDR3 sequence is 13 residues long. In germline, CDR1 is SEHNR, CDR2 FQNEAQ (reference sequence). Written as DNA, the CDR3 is TGTGCCAGCAGGGGAGGTGGGAACACTGAAGATTTCTTC. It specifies CASRGGGNTEDFF.

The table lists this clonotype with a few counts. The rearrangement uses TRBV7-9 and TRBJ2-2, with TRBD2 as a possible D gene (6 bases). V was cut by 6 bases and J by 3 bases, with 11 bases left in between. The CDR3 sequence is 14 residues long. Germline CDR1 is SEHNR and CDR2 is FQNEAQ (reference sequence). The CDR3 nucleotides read TGTGCCAGCAGATGGGAGGCGGACACCGGGGAGCTGTTTTTT. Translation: CASRWEADTGELFF.

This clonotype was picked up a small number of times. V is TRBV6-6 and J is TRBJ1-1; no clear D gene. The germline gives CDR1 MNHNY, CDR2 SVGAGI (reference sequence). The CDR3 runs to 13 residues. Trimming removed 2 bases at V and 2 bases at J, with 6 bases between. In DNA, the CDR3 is TGTGCCAGCAGTTACGGGCCCAACACTGAAGCTTTCTTT. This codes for CASSYGPNTEAFF.

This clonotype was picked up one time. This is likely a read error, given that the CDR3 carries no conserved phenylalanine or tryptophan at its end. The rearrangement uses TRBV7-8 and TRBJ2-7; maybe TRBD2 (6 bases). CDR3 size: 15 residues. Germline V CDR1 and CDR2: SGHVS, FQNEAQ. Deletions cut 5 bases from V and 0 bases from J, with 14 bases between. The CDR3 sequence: CASSPGTGPSYEQYL. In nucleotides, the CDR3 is TGTGCCAGCAGCCCAGGGACTGGACCCTCCTACGAGCAGTACTTA.

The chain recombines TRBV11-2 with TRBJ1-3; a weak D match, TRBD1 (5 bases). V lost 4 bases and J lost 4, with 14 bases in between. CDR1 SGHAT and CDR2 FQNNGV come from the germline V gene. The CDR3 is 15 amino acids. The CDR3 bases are TGTGCCAGCAGCTCTCAGGGTCTGGTCGGAAACACCATATATTTT. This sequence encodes CASSSQGLVGNTIYF.

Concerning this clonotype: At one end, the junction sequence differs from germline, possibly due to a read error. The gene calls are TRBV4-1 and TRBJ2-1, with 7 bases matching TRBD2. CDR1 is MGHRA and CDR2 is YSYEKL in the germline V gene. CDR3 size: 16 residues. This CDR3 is CARSQDRSGAYNEQFF. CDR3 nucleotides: TGCGCCCGCAGCCAAGATAGGAGCGGGGCCTACAATGAGCAGTTCTTC.

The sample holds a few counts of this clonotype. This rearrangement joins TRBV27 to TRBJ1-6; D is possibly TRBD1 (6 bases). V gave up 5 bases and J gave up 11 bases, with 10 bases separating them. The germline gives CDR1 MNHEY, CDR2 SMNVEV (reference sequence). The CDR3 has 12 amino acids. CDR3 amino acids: CASSLRGTPLHF. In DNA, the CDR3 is TGTGCCAGCAGTCTCAGGGGAACACCCCTCCACTTT.

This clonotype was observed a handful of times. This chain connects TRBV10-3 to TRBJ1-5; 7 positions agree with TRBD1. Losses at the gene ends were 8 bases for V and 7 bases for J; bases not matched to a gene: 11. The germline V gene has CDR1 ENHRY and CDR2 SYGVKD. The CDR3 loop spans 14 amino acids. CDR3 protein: CAISRTGVEQPQHF. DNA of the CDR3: TGTGCCATCTCCCGCACAGGGGTTGAGCAGCCCCAGCATTTT.

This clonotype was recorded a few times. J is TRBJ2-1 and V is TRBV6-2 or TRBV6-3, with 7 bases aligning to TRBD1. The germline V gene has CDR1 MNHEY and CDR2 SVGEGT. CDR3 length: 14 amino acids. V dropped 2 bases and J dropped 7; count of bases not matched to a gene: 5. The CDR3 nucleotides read TGTGCCAGCAGTTACCCGGACAGGAGAAATGAGCAGTTCTTC. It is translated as CASSYPDRRNEQFF.

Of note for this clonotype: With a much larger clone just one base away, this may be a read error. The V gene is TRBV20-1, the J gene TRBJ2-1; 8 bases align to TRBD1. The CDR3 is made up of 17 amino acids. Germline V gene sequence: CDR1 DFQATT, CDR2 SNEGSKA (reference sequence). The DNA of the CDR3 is TGCAGTGTTAGAGACTTCGGACAGGGAAGAAGGTACAATGAGCAGTTCTTC. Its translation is CSVRDFGQGRRYNEQFF.

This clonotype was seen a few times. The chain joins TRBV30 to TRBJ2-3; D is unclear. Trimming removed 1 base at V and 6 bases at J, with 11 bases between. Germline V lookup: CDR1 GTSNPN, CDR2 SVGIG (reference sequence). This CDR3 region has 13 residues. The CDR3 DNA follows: TGTGCCTGGAGTGCCCGGCTGGGGGATACGCAGTATTTT. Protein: CAWSARLGDTQYF.

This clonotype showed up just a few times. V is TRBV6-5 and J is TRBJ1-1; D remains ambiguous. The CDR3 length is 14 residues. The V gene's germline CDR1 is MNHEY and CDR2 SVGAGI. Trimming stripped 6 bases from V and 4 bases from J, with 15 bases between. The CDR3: CASSSGWAGTEAFF. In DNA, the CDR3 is TGTGCCAGCAGCTCGGGGTGGGCGGGCACTGAAGCTTTCTTT.

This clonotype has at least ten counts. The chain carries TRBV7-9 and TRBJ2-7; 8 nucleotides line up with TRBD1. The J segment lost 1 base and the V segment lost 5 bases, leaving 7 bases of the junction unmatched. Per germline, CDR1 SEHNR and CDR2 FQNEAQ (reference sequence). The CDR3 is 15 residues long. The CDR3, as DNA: TGTGCCAGCAGCCCCCGACAGGGGTTATCCTACGAGCAGTACTTC. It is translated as CASSPRQGLSYEQYF. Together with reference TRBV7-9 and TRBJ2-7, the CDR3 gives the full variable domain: DTGVSQNPRHKITKRGQNVTFRCDPISEHNRLYWYRQTLGQGPEFLTYFQNEAQLEKSRLLSDRFSAERPKGSFSTLEIQRTEQGDSAMYLCASSPRQGLSYEQYFGPGTRLTVT.

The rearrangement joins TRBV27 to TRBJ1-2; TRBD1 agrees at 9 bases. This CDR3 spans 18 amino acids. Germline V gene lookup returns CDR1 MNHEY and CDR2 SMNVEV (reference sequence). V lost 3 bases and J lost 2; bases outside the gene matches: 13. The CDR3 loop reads CASSFYHKQGAGNYGYTF. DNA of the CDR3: TGTGCCAGCAGTTTCTATCATAAACAGGGGGCCGGGAACTATGGCTACACCTTC.

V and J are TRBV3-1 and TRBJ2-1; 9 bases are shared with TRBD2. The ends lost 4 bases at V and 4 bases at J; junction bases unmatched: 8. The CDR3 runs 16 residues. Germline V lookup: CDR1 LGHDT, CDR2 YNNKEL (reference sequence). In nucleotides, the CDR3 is TGTGCCAGCAGCCCGATTAGCGGGGGATGGTACAATGAGCAGTTCTTC. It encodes CASSPISGGWYNEQFF.

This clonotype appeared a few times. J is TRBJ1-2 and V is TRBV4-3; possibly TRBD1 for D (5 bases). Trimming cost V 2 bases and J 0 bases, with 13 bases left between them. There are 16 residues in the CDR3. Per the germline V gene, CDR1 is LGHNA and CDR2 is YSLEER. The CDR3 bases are TGCGCCAGCAGCCAAAGAAGCGGGACCGCTAACTATGGCTACACCTTC. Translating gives CASSQRSGTANYGYTF.

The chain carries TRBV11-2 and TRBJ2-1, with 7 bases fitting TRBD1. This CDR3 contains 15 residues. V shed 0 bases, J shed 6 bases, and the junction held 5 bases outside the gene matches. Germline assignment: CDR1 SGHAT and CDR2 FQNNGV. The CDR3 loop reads CASSLDWTGSNEQFF. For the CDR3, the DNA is TGTGCCAGCAGCTTAGATTGGACAGGTAGCAATGAGCAGTTCTTC.

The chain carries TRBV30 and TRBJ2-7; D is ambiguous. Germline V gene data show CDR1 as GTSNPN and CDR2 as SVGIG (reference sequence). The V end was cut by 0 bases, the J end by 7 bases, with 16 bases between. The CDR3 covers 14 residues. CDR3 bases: TGTGCCTGGAGTGTAAACACCAATTCGGGTGAGCAGTACTTC. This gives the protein CAWSVNTNSGEQYF.

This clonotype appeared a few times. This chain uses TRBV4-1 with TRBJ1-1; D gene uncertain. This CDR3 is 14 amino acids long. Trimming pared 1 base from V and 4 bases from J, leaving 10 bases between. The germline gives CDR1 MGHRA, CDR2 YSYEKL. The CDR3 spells CASSQVGAGTEAFF. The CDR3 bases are TGCGCCAGCAGCCAAGTGGGCGCAGGCACTGAAGCTTTCTTT.